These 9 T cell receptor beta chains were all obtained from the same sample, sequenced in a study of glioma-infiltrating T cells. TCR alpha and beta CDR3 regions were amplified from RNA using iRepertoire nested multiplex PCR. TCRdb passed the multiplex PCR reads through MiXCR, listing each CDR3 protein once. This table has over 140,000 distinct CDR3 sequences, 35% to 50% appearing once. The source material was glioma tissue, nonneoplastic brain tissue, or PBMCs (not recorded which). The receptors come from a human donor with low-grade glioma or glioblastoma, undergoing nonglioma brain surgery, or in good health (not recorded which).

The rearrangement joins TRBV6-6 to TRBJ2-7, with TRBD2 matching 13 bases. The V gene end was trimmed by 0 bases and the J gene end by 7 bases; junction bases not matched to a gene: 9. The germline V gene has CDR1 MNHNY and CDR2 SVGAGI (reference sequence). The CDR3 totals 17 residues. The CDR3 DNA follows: TGTGCCAGCAGTTACTCCCACCCTGGACTAGCGGGAGATGAGCAGTACTTC. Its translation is CASSYSHPGLAGDEQYF.

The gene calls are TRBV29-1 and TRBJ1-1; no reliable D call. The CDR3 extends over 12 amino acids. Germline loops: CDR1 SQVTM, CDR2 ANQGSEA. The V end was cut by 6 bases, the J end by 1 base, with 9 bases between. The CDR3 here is CSVRKGNTEAFF. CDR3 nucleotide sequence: TGCAGCGTCCGTAAGGGGAACACTGAAGCTTTCTTT.

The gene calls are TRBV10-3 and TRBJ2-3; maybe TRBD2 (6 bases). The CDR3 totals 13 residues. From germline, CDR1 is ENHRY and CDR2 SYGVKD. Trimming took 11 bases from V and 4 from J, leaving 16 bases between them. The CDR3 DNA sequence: TGTGCCGTGGGGGTCGGAGGGTCAGATACGCAGTATTTT. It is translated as CAVGVGGSDTQYF.

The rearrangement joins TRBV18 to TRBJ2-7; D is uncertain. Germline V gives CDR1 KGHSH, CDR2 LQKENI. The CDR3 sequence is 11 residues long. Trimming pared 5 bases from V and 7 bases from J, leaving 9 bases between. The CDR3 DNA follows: TGTGCCAGCTCAAGTAAGAGAGAGCAGTACTTC. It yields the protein CASSSKREQYF.

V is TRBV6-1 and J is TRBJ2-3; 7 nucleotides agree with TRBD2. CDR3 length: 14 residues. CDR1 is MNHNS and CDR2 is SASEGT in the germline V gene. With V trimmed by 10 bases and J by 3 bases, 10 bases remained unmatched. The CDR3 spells CATRDYQATDTQYF. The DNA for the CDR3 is TGTGCCACCCGGGACTACCAAGCGACAGATACGCAGTATTTT.

CDR3 protein: CASSLRNSPLHF. The CDR3 DNA follows: TGTGCCAGCAGTTTGAGGAATTCACCCCTCCACTTT. The chain has TRBV27 and TRBJ1-6; D call uncertain. The CDR3 is made up of 12 amino acids. Trimming pared 3 bases from V and 7 bases from J, leaving 4 bases between. Germline CDR1 MNHEY, CDR2 SMNVEV (reference sequence).

The CDR3: CASILDTEAFF. CDR3 nucleotide sequence: TGCGCCAGCATTCTTGACACTGAAGCTTTCTTT. The gene calls are TRBV10-2 and TRBJ1-1, with unresolved D. Germline V gene lookup returns CDR1 WSHSY and CDR2 SAAADI. V lost 7 bases and J lost 3, with 6 bases in between. The CDR3 has 11 amino acids.

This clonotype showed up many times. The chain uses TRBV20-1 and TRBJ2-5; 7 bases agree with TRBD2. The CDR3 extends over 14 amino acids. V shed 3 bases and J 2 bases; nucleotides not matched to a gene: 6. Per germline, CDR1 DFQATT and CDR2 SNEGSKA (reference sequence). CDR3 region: CSARARGVQETQYF. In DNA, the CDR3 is TGCAGTGCTAGGGCCCGGGGGGTACAAGAGACCCAGTACTTC.

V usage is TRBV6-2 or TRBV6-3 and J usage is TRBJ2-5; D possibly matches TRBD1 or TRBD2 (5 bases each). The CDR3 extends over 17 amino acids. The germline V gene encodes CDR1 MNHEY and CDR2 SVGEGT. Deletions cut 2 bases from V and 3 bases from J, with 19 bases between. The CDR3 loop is CASSYSSRRGRKETQYF. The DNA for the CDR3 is TGTGCCAGCAGTTACAGTTCACGACGGGGCAGGAAAGAGACCCAGTACTTC.